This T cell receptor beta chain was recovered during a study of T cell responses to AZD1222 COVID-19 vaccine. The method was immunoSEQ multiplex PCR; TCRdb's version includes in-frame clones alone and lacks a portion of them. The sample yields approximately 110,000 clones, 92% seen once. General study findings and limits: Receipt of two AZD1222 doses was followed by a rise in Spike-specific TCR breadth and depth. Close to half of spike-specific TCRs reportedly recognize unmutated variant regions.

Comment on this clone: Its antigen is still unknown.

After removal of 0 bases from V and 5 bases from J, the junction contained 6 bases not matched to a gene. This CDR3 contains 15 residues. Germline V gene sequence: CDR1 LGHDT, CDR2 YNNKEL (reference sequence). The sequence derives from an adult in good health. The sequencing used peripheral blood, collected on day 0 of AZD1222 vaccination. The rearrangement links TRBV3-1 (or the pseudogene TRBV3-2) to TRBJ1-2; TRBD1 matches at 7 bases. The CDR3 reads CASSQEAGGSYGYTF. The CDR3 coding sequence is TGTGCCAGCAGCCAAGAGGCAGGGGGTTCGTATGGCTACACCTTC.